These 13 T cell receptor beta chains originate from one sample sequenced in a study of low-dose radiotherapy and immunotherapy resistance in tumors. Both TCRalpha and TCRbeta chains were reverse transcribed with V-gene-specific primers. TCR amplification involved 15 to 20 PCR cycles with a constant-region primer and V-primer adapter. One entry per CDR3 protein results from TCRdb running MiXCR on the reads. This table holds 80,000 to 95,000 distinct CDR3 sequences, under 10% found once. The time point was: before trial treatment. Sample: PBMCs, taken before treatment. These receptor sequences come from a male donor with prostate cancer.

This clonotype was counted many times. The chain uses TRBV10-3 and TRBJ2-5; possible D gene TRBD1, 5 bases. Germline CDR1 reads ENHRY; CDR2 reads SYGVKD. V lost 3 bases and J 3 bases, leaving 8 bases between the germline ends. The CDR3 consists of 13 residues. The CDR3, as DNA: TGTGCCATCAGTGAAGTCAGGGAAGAGACCCAGTACTTC. Its translation is CAISEVREETQYF.

The sample holds many counts of this clonotype. The chain is built from TRBV27 and TRBJ1-5; possible D gene TRBD1, 6 bases. Trimming removed 7 bases at V and 3 bases at J, with 16 bases between. Germline V gene lookup returns CDR1 MNHEY and CDR2 SMNVEV (reference sequence). The length of the CDR3 is 15 residues. The CDR3, as DNA: TGTGCCAGCATCCTGGGGGGCGGCGACAATCAGCCCCAGCATTTT. It yields the protein CASILGGGDNQPQHF.

The rearrangement links TRBV29-1 to TRBJ2-1; D call uncertain. The CDR3 has 13 residues. Germline values: CDR1 SQVTM, CDR2 ANQGSEA. Trimming pared 6 bases from V and 5 bases from J, leaving 14 bases between. CDR3 coding DNA: TGCAGCGTCGGAGCAGCTGGGAACAATGAGCAGTTCTTC. Its protein is CSVGAAGNNEQFF.

The table lists this clonotype with many counts. V and J are TRBV28 and TRBJ1-2; no definite D call. CDR3 length: 14 amino acids. Trimming cost V 5 bases and J 4 bases, with 14 bases left between them. Germline V gene data show CDR1 as MDHEN and CDR2 as SYDVKM. This CDR3 is CASSRPVATYGYTF. CDR3 sequence (DNA): TGTGCCAGCAGTCGGCCTGTGGCCACCTATGGCTACACCTTC.

In its sample, this clonotype was seen once. The chain employs TRBV20-1 and TRBJ1-1, with D perhaps matching TRBD1 (5 bases). The CDR3 loop spans 14 amino acids. Deletions cut 0 bases from V and 6 bases from J, with 14 bases between. CDR1 and CDR2 from the germline V gene are DFQATT and SNEGSKA (reference sequence). DNA of the CDR3: TGCAGTGCTAGAGATGGGGGGGGGTTGGCTGAAGCTTTCTTT. Its protein is CSARDGGGLAEAFF.

There are many counts of this clonotype. The chain employs TRBV9 and TRBJ2-2; perhaps TRBD2 as D (5 bases). Germline-derived CDR1 and CDR2 are SGDLS and YYNGEE. With 4 bases removed from V and 1 base from J, the gap between germline ends came to 17 bases. CDR3 length equals 17 residues. The CDR3 is CASSPPEGAGNTGELFF. CDR3 nucleotides: TGTGCCAGCAGCCCCCCCGAGGGTGCGGGGAACACCGGGGAGCTGTTTTTT.

The chain recombines TRBV6-8 with TRBJ2-1; 7 positions match TRBD1. Germline trimming cut 2 bases from V and 8 bases from J; bases unmatched to any gene: 12. The CDR3 contains 16 residues. Germline assignment: CDR1 MNHGY and CDR2 SAAAGT. CDR3 nucleotide sequence: TGTGCCAGCAGTTACCGTCTCAGGGGACAGATCCATGAGCAGTTCTTC. Translated: CASSYRLRGQIHEQFF.

This clonotype was recorded many times. This chain connects TRBV12-3 or TRBV12-4 to TRBJ2-1; 11 positions match TRBD2. The CDR3 consists of 18 residues. V was pared by 7 bases and J by 5 bases, with 16 bases of the junction left unmatched. The CDR3 nucleotides read TGTGCCAGCAAGGCCAGAGGGAAAATACTAGCGGGAGACAATGAGCAGTTCTTC. It specifies CASKARGKILAGDNEQFF.

This clonotype was counted ten times or more. The chain recombines TRBV4-3 with TRBJ2-4, with D possibly being TRBD2 (6 bases). Germline V gene lookup returns CDR1 LGHNA and CDR2 YSLEER. The CDR3 runs to 18 residues. V gave up 0 bases and J gave up 8 bases, with 23 bases separating them. CDR3 region: CASSQDGGITGPDDIQYF. As DNA, the CDR3 is TGCGCCAGCAGCCAAGATGGGGGGATTACGGGGCCCGATGACATTCAGTACTTC.

There are many counts of this clonotype. This chain joins TRBV9 and TRBJ1-6; 7 positions match TRBD1. The V and J ends lost 6 bases and 13 bases, in that order; junction bases with no gene match: 16. Germline loops: CDR1 SGDLS, CDR2 YYNGEE. The length of the CDR3 is 15 residues. CDR3 region: CASTGEGQGGFPLHF. The CDR3 coding sequence is TGTGCCAGCACCGGCGAAGGTCAGGGGGGGTTTCCCCTCCACTTT.

This clonotype was found many times. The J gene is TRBJ2-2, the V gene TRBV7-2; perhaps TRBD1 as D (5 bases). Germline CDR1 reads SGHTA; CDR2 reads FQGNSA. Trimming removed 4 bases at V and 5 bases at J, with 11 bases between. The CDR3 extends over 14 amino acids. The chain's CDR3 is CASSYSQGTGELFF. CDR3 sequence (DNA): TGTGCCAGCAGCTATTCTCAGGGTACCGGGGAGCTGTTTTTT. The variable domain in full, with the rest retrieved from reference TRBV7-2 and TRBJ2-2, is GAGVSQSPSNKVTEKGKDVELRCDPISGHTALYWYRQSLGQGLEFLIYFQGNSAPDKSGLPSDRFSAERTGGSVSTLTIQRTQQEDSAVYLCASSYSQGTGELFFGEGSRLTVL.

In its sample, this clonotype was seen many times. V and J are TRBV7-9 and TRBJ1-5, with 7 bases fitting TRBD1. The germline gives CDR1 SEHNR, CDR2 FQNEAQ (reference sequence). The CDR3 extends over 15 amino acids. V was pared by 5 bases and J by 4 bases, with 8 bases of the junction left unmatched. This chain's CDR3 is CASSTGTALNQPQHF. CDR3 bases: TGTGCCAGCAGCACCGGGACAGCGCTAAATCAGCCCCAGCATTTT.

This clonotype came up many times. The rearrangement links TRBV7-2 to TRBJ2-6; 7 bases are a match to TRBD2. V was pared by 4 bases and J by 1 base, with 4 bases of the junction left unmatched. Germline loops: CDR1 SGHTA, CDR2 FQGNSA. This CDR3 is 16 amino acids long. Here the CDR3 DNA reads TGTGCCAGCAGCTCATCCGGGGGGTCTGGGGCCAACGTCCTGACTTTC. This encodes CASSSSGGSGANVLTF.